Sequencing of this T cell receptor (beta chain) was carried out in a study of radiation and T cells in renal cell carcinoma. Time point described: blood 4 weeks post-SBRT, at nephrectomy. Noted treatment: 15 Gy SBRT to primary tumor, nephrectomy 4 weeks later. The study's findings and limits: Top tumor clonotypes rose in blood 2 weeks post-radiation, then contracted.

Libraries were prepared by immunoSEQ multiplex PCR; TCRdb keeps only in-frame clonotypes and omits some of them. The sample carries 120,000 to 150,000 clones, around 88% recorded once. Notes on this clone: Its antigen is not known.

The sequencing here drew on blood, taken from a patient whose treatment included radiotherapy and nephrectomy. This sequence was found in a woman in her 50s with renal cell carcinoma.

The CDR3 nucleotides read TGTGCCAGCAGCTCACAGGGACAGGAGGGGGAAAAACTGTTTTTT. It yields the protein CASSSQGQEGEKLFF. The rearrangement joins TRBV9 to TRBJ1-4; 8 bases match TRBD1. The CDR3 loop spans 15 amino acids. V was clipped by 4 bases and J by 8 bases; unmatched bases: 10. Germline CDR1 reads SGDLS; CDR2 reads YYNGEE. The variable domain in full, completed from reference TRBV9 and TRBJ1-4, reads DSGVTQTPKHLITATGQRVTLRCSPRSGDLSVYWYQQSLDQGLQFLIQYYNGEERAKGNILERFSAQQFPDLHSELNLSSLELGDSALYFCASSSQGQEGEKLFFGSGTQLSVL.